Below, 26 T cell receptor beta chains from the same sample are listed, as sequenced in a study of CD8 T cells in ankylosing spondylitis. TCRdb itself ran the 5' RACE reads through MiXCR, one entry per CDR3 protein. Among about 200,000 distinct CDR3 sequences, roughly 25% were seen once, and the ten largest hold under 7%. Sequences were obtained from blood, either unsorted or a sorted T cell fraction (not recorded which). The receptor set was obtained from a male donor with ankylosing spondylitis or in good health (not recorded which).

This clonotype occurred many times. This rearrangement joins TRBV5-1 to TRBJ2-1; D is unresolved. CDR3 length: 14 residues. CDR1 is SGHRS, CDR2 YFSETQ, per germline. The V end was cut by 9 bases, the J end by 1 base, with 14 bases between. In nucleotides, the CDR3 is TGCGCCACCGGAGACGGAAATTCCTACAATGAGCAGTTCTTC. This codes for CATGDGNSYNEQFF. The full variable domain, completed using reference TRBV5-1 and TRBJ2-1, is KAGVTQTPRYLIKTRGQQVTLSCSPISGHRSVSWYQQTPGQGLQFLFEYFSETQRNKGNFPGRFSGRQFSNSRSEMNVSTLELGDSALYLCATGDGNSYNEQFFGPGTRLTVL.

Ten or more counts support this clonotype. The J gene is TRBJ2-1, the V gene TRBV3-1, with 7 bases aligning to TRBD1. Trimming took 8 bases from V and 5 from J; bases not matched to a gene: 9. This CDR3 is built from 14 residues. CDR1 is LGHDT and CDR2 is YNNKEL in the germline V gene (reference sequence). The CDR3 nucleotides are TGTGCCAGCGGCGCCCCCGACAGGGACAATGAGCAGTTCTTC. Its translation is CASGAPDRDNEQFF.

In its sample, this clonotype was seen a few times. This chain joins TRBV20-1 and TRBJ1-4, with TRBD1 identical over 7 bases. The J segment lost 4 bases and the V segment lost 3 bases, leaving 5 bases of the junction unmatched. The V gene's germline CDR1 is DFQATT and CDR2 SNEGSKA (reference sequence). CDR3 length: 14 residues. CDR3 nucleotide sequence: TGCAGTGCTAGGTCGACAGGGTTTAATGAAAAACTGTTTTTT. Residues: CSARSTGFNEKLFF.

The rearrangement links TRBV18 to TRBJ2-7; perhaps TRBD2 as D (6 bases). CDR1 is KGHSH, CDR2 LQKENI, per germline. The germline V and J ends were trimmed by 3 bases and 0 bases, with 15 bases remaining between them. CDR3 size: 16 residues. The CDR3 sequence: CASSPSGGRTSYEQYF. CDR3 nucleotide sequence: TGTGCCAGCTCACCTTCAGGAGGGAGGACCTCCTACGAGCAGTACTTC. The full variable domain, rest sourced from reference TRBV18 and TRBJ2-7, is NAGVMQNPRHLVRRRGQEARLRCSPMKGHSHVYWYRQLPEEGLKFMVYLQKENIIDESGMPKERFSAEFPKEGPSILRIQQVVRGDSAAYFCASSPSGGRTSYEQYFGPGTRLTVT.

This clonotype was counted many times. J is TRBJ2-7 and V is TRBV3-1, with 7 bases identical to TRBD2. The V segment lost 8 bases and the J segment 1 base; nucleotides outside the gene matches: 8. The germline gives CDR1 LGHDT, CDR2 YNNKEL (reference sequence). The CDR3 sequence is 14 residues long. The CDR3: CASVKEGGSYEQYF. Here the CDR3 DNA reads TGTGCCAGCGTTAAAGAGGGAGGGTCCTACGAGCAGTACTTC.

This clonotype was observed many times. The CDR3 here is CSAAQGAGGNTIYF. The DNA for the CDR3 is TGCAGTGCTGCCCAGGGGGCCGGCGGAAACACCATATATTTT. The chain combines TRBV20-1 with TRBJ1-3, with TRBD1 matching 8 bases. The length of the CDR3 is 14 residues. V lost 5 bases and J lost 4; bases outside the gene matches: 7. The germline V gene has CDR1 DFQATT and CDR2 SNEGSKA (reference sequence).

The J gene is TRBJ2-1, the V gene TRBV20-1; 11 nucleotides line up with TRBD2. After removal of 5 bases from V and 5 bases from J, the junction contained 17 bases not matched to a gene. The length of the CDR3 is 18 residues. CDR1 and CDR2 from the germline V gene are DFQATT and SNEGSKA (reference sequence). For the CDR3, the DNA is TGCAGTGCTGGCCCCGGTAGCGGGAGGGCCTTTGGGAACAATGAGCAGTTCTTC. Translating it yields CSAGPGSGRAFGNNEQFF.

J is TRBJ2-3 and V is TRBV18; 7 nucleotides match TRBD2. Germline loops: CDR1 KGHSH, CDR2 LQKENI. The CDR3 runs 15 residues. V lost 0 bases to trimming and J lost 4 bases; unmatched junction nucleotides: 4. The chain's CDR3 is CASSPPSAGADTQYF. In DNA, the CDR3 is TGTGCCAGCTCACCACCGTCCGCGGGAGCAGATACGCAGTATTTT.

J is TRBJ2-1 and V is TRBV10-3; 10 nucleotides align to TRBD1. Germline CDR1 ENHRY, CDR2 SYGVKD. This CDR3 contains 13 residues. J was trimmed by 5 bases and V by 10 bases; bases with no gene match: 5. The DNA for the CDR3 is TGTGCCAACAGACAGGGGGCCCACAATGAGCAGTTCTTC. Translation gives CANRQGAHNEQFF.

This clonotype came up many times. The chain links TRBV27 to TRBJ2-1, with 10 bases that match TRBD1. Germline CDR1 MNHEY, CDR2 SMNVEV (reference sequence). Germline trimming cut 3 bases from V and 8 bases from J; bases unmatched to any gene: 7. The CDR3 has 15 amino acids. In nucleotides, the CDR3 is TGTGCCAGCAGTTTCCGGGACAGGGGTAGTCATGAGCAGTTCTTC. Translation: CASSFRDRGSHEQFF.

The genes are TRBV6-5 and TRBJ2-4; TRBD1 might be the D (6 bases). There are 15 residues in the CDR3. Looked up from germline, CDR1 is MNHEY and CDR2 is SVGAGI. With 3 bases removed from V and 6 bases from J, the gap between germline ends came to 15 bases. The CDR3 protein is CASSYSQGVGNIQYF. The CDR3 DNA reads TGTGCCAGCAGTTATTCACAGGGAGTGGGAAACATTCAGTACTTC.

This clonotype was counted ten times or more. This chain uses TRBV6-1 with TRBJ1-2; tentative D call: TRBD1 (5 bases). Germline loops: CDR1 MNHNS, CDR2 SASEGT. V was clipped by 5 bases and J by 4 bases, with 17 bases between them. The CDR3 sequence is 15 residues long. The CDR3 protein is CASSRGMGDLYGYTF. For the CDR3, the DNA is TGTGCCAGCAGTAGAGGGATGGGGGACCTCTATGGCTACACCTTC.

The chain has TRBV7-3 and TRBJ2-3; D perhaps matches TRBD1 (5 bases). Deletions cut 3 bases from V and 2 bases from J, with 9 bases between. CDR1 and CDR2 from the germline V gene are SGHTA and FQGTGA. The CDR3 is 14 amino acids. This CDR3 reads CASSLAGPTDTQYF. CDR3 DNA sequence: TGTGCCAGCAGCTTGGCAGGGCCCACAGATACGCAGTATTTT.

J is TRBJ2-7 and V is TRBV15, with D possibly being TRBD1 (5 bases). Looked up from germline, CDR1 is LNHNV and CDR2 is YYDKDF (reference sequence). Trimming took off 0 bases at V and 3 bases at J, with 12 bases between the two ends. The CDR3 covers 15 residues. The DNA for the CDR3 is TGTGCCACCAGCAGAGATCTGGGGCAGCTCTACGAGCAGTACTTC. The encoded protein is CATSRDLGQLYEQYF.

Ten or more counts support this clonotype. The V gene is TRBV6-5, the J gene TRBJ2-1; 9 bases map to TRBD2. The CDR3 has 12 amino acids. The germline V gene has CDR1 MNHEY and CDR2 SVGAGI. With 4 bases clipped from V and 10 bases from J, the junction kept 2 bases outside the gene matches. CDR3 sequence reads: CASSSGTSEQFF. The CDR3 nucleotides read TGTGCCAGCAGTTCAGGGACTAGCGAGCAGTTCTTC.

This chain connects TRBV11-3 to TRBJ2-2, with 11 bases matching TRBD2. J was trimmed by 13 bases and V by 5 bases; bases with no gene match: 3. The CDR3 is 12 residues long. CDR1 is SGHNT, CDR2 YENEEA, per germline. DNA for the CDR3: TGTGCCAGCAGCGCTGGGACTAGCGGGCTGTTTTTT. Translated: CASSAGTSGLFF.

This clonotype has a handful of counts. The chain employs TRBV5-5 and TRBJ2-1, with D hard to call. V was shortened by 1 base and J by 4 bases, with 6 bases between the two germline ends. From germline, CDR1 is SGHKS and CDR2 YYEKEE (reference sequence). CDR3 size: 13 residues. Written as DNA, the CDR3 is TGTGCCAGCAGCTTGCTTAATTACAATGAGCAGTTCTTC. Protein sequence: CASSLLNYNEQFF.

This clonotype has just a few counts. The chain has TRBV20-1 and TRBJ1-2; possibly TRBD1 for D (6 bases). V lost 5 bases and J lost 3, with 19 bases in between. Germline V gene sequence: CDR1 DFQATT, CDR2 SNEGSKA (reference sequence). The CDR3 is 15 amino acids. CDR3 bases: TGCAGTGCTTTCACTCCGCAGGGGAATGACTATGGCTACACCTTC. As protein: CSAFTPQGNDYGYTF.

V usage is TRBV6-1 and J usage is TRBJ2-1; 11 nucleotides align to TRBD2. The CDR3 loop spans 14 amino acids. With V trimmed by 6 bases and J by 4 bases, 2 bases remained unmatched. The germline gives CDR1 MNHNS, CDR2 SASEGT. Here the CDR3 reads CASRPSGRYNEQFF. CDR3 sequence (DNA): TGTGCCAGCAGGCCTAGCGGGAGGTACAATGAGCAGTTCTTC.

V gene TRBV5-1 combines with J gene TRBJ2-7, with 8 bases that match TRBD1. The CDR3 runs 13 residues. V lost 4 bases, J lost 2 bases, and 2 bases stayed unmatched. Germline V gene sequence: CDR1 SGHRS, CDR2 YFSETQ. CDR3 DNA sequence: TGCGCCAGCAGCCCGGACAGGGCCTACGAGCAGTACTTC. Translating gives CASSPDRAYEQYF. Complete variable domain (other parts from reference TRBV5-1 and TRBJ2-7): KAGVTQTPRYLIKTRGQQVTLSCSPISGHRSVSWYQQTPGQGLQFLFEYFSETQRNKGNFPGRFSGRQFSNSRSEMNVSTLELGDSALYLCASSPDRAYEQYFGPGTRLTVT.

This clonotype was detected many times. The chain carries TRBV5-1 and TRBJ2-5, with TRBD2 identical over 8 bases. Germline V gene data show CDR1 as SGHRS and CDR2 as YFSETQ. This CDR3 has 15 amino acids. After removal of 4 bases from V and 5 bases from J, the junction contained 10 bases not matched to a gene. The CDR3, as DNA: TGCGCCAGCAGCACGCGGGGGGACGTCGGGGAGACCCAGTACTTC. Protein product: CASSTRGDVGETQYF.

This clonotype was counted ten times or more. This chain links TRBV5-1 with TRBJ2-5; perhaps TRBD1 as D (7 bases). This CDR3 has 15 amino acids. Trimming cost V 0 bases and J 3 bases, with 12 bases left between them. CDR1 SGHRS and CDR2 YFSETQ come from the germline V gene. DNA of the CDR3: TGCGCCAGCAGCTTGGGTGGCAGGGGGGAAGAGACCCAGTACTTC. It translates to CASSLGGRGEETQYF. Complete variable domain (other parts from reference TRBV5-1 and TRBJ2-5): KAGVTQTPRYLIKTRGQQVTLSCSPISGHRSVSWYQQTPGQGLQFLFEYFSETQRNKGNFPGRFSGRQFSNSRSEMNVSTLELGDSALYLCASSLGGRGEETQYFGPGTRLLVL.

This clonotype was counted many times. The chain uses TRBV12-3 or TRBV12-4 and TRBJ2-1; 9 nucleotides match TRBD2. V shed 7 bases and J 2 bases; nucleotides not matched to a gene: 6. The CDR3 contains 15 residues. For the CDR3, the DNA is TGTGCCAGCATTCAAAGCGGGAGGCCCTACAATGAGCAGTTCTTC. Translation gives CASIQSGRPYNEQFF.

The gene calls are TRBV15 and TRBJ2-7; D assignment may be TRBD1 or TRBD2 (5 bases each). From germline, CDR1 is LNHNV and CDR2 YYDKDF (reference sequence). Between the trimmed V and J ends, which lost 3 bases and 0 bases, there was a span of 18 bases. This CDR3 has 17 residues. The CDR3 sequence: CATSRGPSLVNSYEQYF. The CDR3 DNA sequence: TGTGCCACCAGCAGGGGACCGTCGTTGGTCAACTCCTACGAGCAGTACTTC.

This clonotype was seen ten or more times. The V and J genes are TRBV12-3 or TRBV12-4 and TRBJ2-7; no clear D. The CDR3 extends over 11 amino acids. Trimming cost V 8 bases and J 6 bases, with 11 bases left between them. The DNA for the CDR3 is TGTGCCAGCGGGATTACTCGCGAGCAGTACTTC. Its protein is CASGITREQYF.

The V call is TRBV20-1, the J call TRBJ2-5; D is undetermined. Looked up from germline, CDR1 is DFQATT and CDR2 is SNEGSKA (reference sequence). The CDR3 covers 12 residues. V was trimmed by 3 bases and J by 0 bases, leaving 5 bases between them. This chain's CDR3 is CSARYYQETQYF. CDR3 DNA: TGCAGTGCTAGGTATTACCAAGAGACCCAGTACTTC.